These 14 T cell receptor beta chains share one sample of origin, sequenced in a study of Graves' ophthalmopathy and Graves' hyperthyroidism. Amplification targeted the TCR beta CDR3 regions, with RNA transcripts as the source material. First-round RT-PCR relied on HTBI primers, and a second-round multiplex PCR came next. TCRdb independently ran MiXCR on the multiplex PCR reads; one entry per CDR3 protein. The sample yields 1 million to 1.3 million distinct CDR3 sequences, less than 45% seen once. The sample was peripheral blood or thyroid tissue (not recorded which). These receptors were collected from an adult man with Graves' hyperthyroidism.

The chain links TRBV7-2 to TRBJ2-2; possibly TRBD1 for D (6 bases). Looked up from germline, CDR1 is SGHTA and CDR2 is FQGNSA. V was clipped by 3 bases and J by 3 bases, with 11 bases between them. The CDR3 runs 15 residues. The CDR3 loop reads CASSFGNRDTGELFF. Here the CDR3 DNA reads TGTGCCAGCAGCTTCGGAAACAGGGACACCGGGGAGCTGTTTTTT. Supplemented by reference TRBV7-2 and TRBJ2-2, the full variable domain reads GAGVSQSPSNKVTEKGKDVELRCDPISGHTALYWYRQSLGQGLEFLIYFQGNSAPDKSGLPSDRFSAERTGGSVSTLTIQRTQQEDSAVYLCASSFGNRDTGELFFGEGSRLTVL.

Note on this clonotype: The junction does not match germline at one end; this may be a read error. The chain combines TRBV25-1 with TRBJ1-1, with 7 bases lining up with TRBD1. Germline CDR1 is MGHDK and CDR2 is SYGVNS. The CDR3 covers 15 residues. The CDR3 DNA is TGTGCCTGCAGTGCTCCCAGACAGGGAGGGACTGAAGCTTTCTTT. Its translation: CACSAPRQGGTEAFF.

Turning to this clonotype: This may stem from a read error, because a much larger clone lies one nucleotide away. The CDR3 loop reads CASRTGTGFSPFHF. CDR3 in DNA: TGTGCCAGCAGAACCGGGACAGGCTTTTCACCCTTCCACTTT. This chain links TRBV7-9 with TRBJ1-6; 8 bases align to TRBD1. CDR1 and CDR2 from the germline V gene are SEHNR and FQNEAQ (reference sequence). There are 14 residues in the CDR3.

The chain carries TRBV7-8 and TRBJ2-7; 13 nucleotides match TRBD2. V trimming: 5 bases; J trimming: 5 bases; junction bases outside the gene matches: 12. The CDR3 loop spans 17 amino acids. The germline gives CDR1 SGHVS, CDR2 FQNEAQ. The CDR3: CASSVELGLAGIDEQYF. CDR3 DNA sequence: TGTGCCAGCAGCGTTGAACTGGGACTAGCGGGAATTGACGAGCAGTACTTC.

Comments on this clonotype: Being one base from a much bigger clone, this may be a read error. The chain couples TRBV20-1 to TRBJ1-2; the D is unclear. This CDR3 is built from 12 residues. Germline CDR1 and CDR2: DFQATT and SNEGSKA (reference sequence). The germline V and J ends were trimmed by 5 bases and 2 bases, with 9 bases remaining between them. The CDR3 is CSAGRGNYGYTF. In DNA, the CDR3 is TGCAGTGCTGGCCGGGGAAACTATGGCTACACCTTC.

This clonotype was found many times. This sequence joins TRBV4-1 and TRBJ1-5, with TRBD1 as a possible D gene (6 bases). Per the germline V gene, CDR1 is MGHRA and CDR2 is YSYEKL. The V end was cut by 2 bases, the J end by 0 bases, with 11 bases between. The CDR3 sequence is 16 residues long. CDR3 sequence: CASSQIRGVSNQPQHF. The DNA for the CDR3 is TGCGCCAGCAGCCAAATCAGGGGCGTTAGCAATCAGCCCCAGCATTTT.

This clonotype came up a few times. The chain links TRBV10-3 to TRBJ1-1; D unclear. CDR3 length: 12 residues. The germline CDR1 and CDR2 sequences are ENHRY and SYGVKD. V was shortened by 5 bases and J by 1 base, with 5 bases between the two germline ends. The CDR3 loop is CAISPENTEAFF. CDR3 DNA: TGTGCCATCAGTCCCGAGAACACTGAAGCTTTCTTT.

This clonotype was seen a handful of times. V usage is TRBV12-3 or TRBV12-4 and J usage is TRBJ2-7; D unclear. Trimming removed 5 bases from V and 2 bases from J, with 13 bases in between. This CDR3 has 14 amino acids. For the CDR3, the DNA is TGTGCCAGCAGTCTCGGGTCTCGCACCTACGAGCAGTACTTC. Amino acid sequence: CASSLGSRTYEQYF.

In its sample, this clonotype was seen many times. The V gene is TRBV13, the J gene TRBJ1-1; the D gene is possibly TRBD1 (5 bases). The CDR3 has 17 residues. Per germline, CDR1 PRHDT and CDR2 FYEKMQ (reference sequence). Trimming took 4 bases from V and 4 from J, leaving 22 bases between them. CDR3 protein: CASSSTISGSWATEAFF. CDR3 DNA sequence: TGTGCCAGCAGCTCCACAATCTCAGGGTCGTGGGCCACTGAAGCTTTCTTT.

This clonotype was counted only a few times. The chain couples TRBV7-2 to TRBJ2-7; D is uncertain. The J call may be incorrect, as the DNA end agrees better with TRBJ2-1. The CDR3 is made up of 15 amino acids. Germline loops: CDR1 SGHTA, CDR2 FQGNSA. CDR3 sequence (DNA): TGTGCCAGCAGCTTACGTCCGGCTCCCTCCTACGAGCAGTTCTTC. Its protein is CASSLRPAPSYEQFF.

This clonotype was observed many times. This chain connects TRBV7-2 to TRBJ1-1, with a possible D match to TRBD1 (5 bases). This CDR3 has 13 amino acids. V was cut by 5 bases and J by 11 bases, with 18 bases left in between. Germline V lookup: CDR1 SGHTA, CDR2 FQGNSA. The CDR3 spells CASSQTLFGGAFF. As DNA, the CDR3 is TGTGCCAGCAGCCAAACCCTGTTTGGGGGGGCTTTCTTT. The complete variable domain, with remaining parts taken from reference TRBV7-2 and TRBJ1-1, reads GAGVSQSPSNKVTEKGKDVELRCDPISGHTALYWYRQSLGQGLEFLIYFQGNSAPDKSGLPSDRFSAERTGGSVSTLTIQRTQQEDSAVYLCASSQTLFGGAFFGQGTRLTVV.

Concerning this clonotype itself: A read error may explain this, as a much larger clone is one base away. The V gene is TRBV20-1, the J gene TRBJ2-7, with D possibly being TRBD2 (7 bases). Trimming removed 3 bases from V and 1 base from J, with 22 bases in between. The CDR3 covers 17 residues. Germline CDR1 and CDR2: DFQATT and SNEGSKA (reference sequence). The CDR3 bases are TGCAGTGCTAGCCCAAGGGAGGGGGGGGGCCCTTCCTACGAGCAGTACTTC. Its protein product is CSASPREGGGPSYEQYF.

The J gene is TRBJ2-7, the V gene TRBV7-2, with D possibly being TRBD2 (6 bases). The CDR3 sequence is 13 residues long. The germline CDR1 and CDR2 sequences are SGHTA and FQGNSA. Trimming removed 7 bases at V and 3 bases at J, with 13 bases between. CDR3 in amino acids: CASNPGLNYEQYF. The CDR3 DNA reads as TGTGCCAGCAACCCGGGACTGAACTACGAGCAGTACTTC.

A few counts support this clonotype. CDR3 in DNA: TGTGCCACGGGGAGCGGGAGGGCCCTCGGAGAGACCCAGTACTTC. Encoded protein: CATGSGRALGETQYF. The chain joins TRBV15 to TRBJ2-5, with 10 bases aligning to TRBD2. Germline V gene sequence: CDR1 LNHNV, CDR2 YYDKDF (reference sequence). Germline trimming cut 9 bases from V and 4 bases from J; bases unmatched to any gene: 11. The CDR3 contains 15 residues. Full variable domain (rest looked up from reference TRBV15 and TRBJ2-5): DAMVIQNPRYQVTQFGKPVTLSCSQTLNHNVMYWYQQKSSQAPKLLFHYYDKDFNNEADTPDNFQSRRPNTSFCFLDIRSPGLGDTAMYLCATGSGRALGETQYFGPGTRLLVL.